These 22 T cell receptor beta chains came from one sample sequenced in a study of cytomegalovirus exposure and HLA in healthy donors (dated by TCRdb to between 2016 and 2019). The library came from the immunoSEQ multiplex PCR assay. A mixture of 60 forward primers for TCR Vbeta segments and 13 reverse primers for TCR Jbeta segments was used in the multiplex PCR. Not all clones reach the TCRdb copy of this immuneACCESS table, which keeps in-frame sequences only. Checked studies attribute under half of the gap to unresolved V genes and leave the rest unexplained. For this sample the table gives about 120,000 clones, of which about 80% were detected only once. Together, the top ten hold around 9.5% of the sample. Sequenced sample: PBMCs. These receptors came from a female donor in good health and CMV-seropositive.

This chain joins TRBV30 and TRBJ1-1, with 8 nucleotides matching TRBD1. J was trimmed by 0 bases and V by 0 bases; bases with no gene match: 0. The CDR3 consists of 14 residues. Germline CDR1 reads GTSNPN; CDR2 reads SVGIG (reference sequence). The CDR3 reads CAWSVQGVNTEAFF. Here the CDR3 DNA reads TGTGCCTGGAGTGTACAGGGGGTGAACACTGAAGCTTTCTTT. Looking up the rest from reference TRBV30 and TRBJ1-1 gives the full variable domain: SQTIHQWPATLVQPVGSPLSLECTVEGTSNPNLYWYRQAAGRGLQLLFYSVGIGQISSEVPQNLSASRPQDRQFILSSKKLLLSDSGFYLCAWSVQGVNTEAFFGQGTRLTVV.

The rearrangement uses TRBV10-2 and TRBJ1-1, with D perhaps TRBD1 (6 bases). Germline lookup yields CDR1 WSHSY and CDR2 SAAADI. The CDR3 runs to 14 residues. The V and J ends lost 7 bases and 6 bases respectively, with 18 bases between them. The CDR3 sequence: CASTSQGIMAEAFF. CDR3 nucleotide sequence: TGCGCCAGCACTTCACAGGGTATTATGGCTGAAGCTTTCTTT.

The chain uses TRBV30 and TRBJ2-3, with D perhaps TRBD2 (6 bases). This CDR3 spans 14 amino acids. Germline assignment: CDR1 GTSNPN and CDR2 SVGIG (reference sequence). V was pared by 5 bases and J by 0 bases, with 12 bases between. The CDR3 here is CAWSPGASTDTQYF. Written as DNA, the CDR3 is TGTGCCTGGTCCCCGGGAGCTAGCACAGATACGCAGTATTTT.

The V call is TRBV6-1, the J call TRBJ1-5, with TRBD1 as a possible D gene (6 bases). The V gene lost 2 bases and the J gene lost 6 bases, with 17 bases spanning the gap. Germline lookup yields CDR1 MNHNS and CDR2 SASEGT. This CDR3 spans 16 amino acids. In DNA, the CDR3 is TGTGCCAGCAGTGAATACCTGGGGCAGGGGTTTCAGCCCCAGCATTTT. This codes for CASSEYLGQGFQPQHF.

The V gene is TRBV5-1, the J gene TRBJ1-1; D is unresolved. V was cut by 4 bases and J by 5 bases, with 12 bases left in between. CDR1 and CDR2 (germline): SGHRS, YFSETQ. CDR3 length equals 13 residues. As DNA, the CDR3 is TGCGCCAGCAGCGCGGTGGGAGGAACTGAAGCTTTCTTT. It specifies CASSAVGGTEAFF.

This clone was recorded once. The J gene is TRBJ1-2, the V gene TRBV19, with D possibly matching TRBD1 (6 bases). In germline, CDR1 is LNHDA, CDR2 SQIVND (reference sequence). There are 18 residues in the CDR3. V shed 1 base and J shed 2 bases, with 20 bases lying between them. CDR3 sequence: CASSIGYLPGELNYGYTF. CDR3 DNA: TGTGCCAGTAGTATAGGATACTTACCAGGGGAACTCAACTATGGCTACACCTTC.

The CDR3 protein is CSVRAPMNTEAFF. The DNA for the CDR3 is TGCAGCGTCAGGGCGCCGATGAACACTGAAGCTTTCTTT. The rearrangement links TRBV29-1 to TRBJ1-1, with a tentative D call TRBD1 (5 bases). The ends were cut back, 6 bases at V and 0 bases at J, with 11 bases in the middle. The CDR3 has 13 residues. Germline V gene lookup returns CDR1 SQVTM and CDR2 ANQGSEA.

This clone occurred a few times. This rearrangement joins TRBV28 to TRBJ2-7, with TRBD1 identical over 7 bases. After removal of 5 bases from V and 5 bases from J, the junction contained 12 bases not matched to a gene. The germline V gene has CDR1 MDHEN and CDR2 SYDVKM. This CDR3 is built from 15 residues. The chain's CDR3 is CASSVTRDSLNEQYF. The CDR3 DNA reads TGTGCCAGCAGTGTAACCCGGGACAGCCTTAACGAGCAGTACTTC.

This chain joins TRBV19 and TRBJ1-2; 8 bases line up with TRBD1. Germline V CDR1 and CDR2: LNHDA, SQIVND (reference sequence). The V segment lost 6 bases and the J segment 6 bases; nucleotides outside the gene matches: 6. The CDR3 contains 13 residues. The CDR3 DNA reads TGTGCCAGTAGCCCCCCGGACAGGGATGGCTACACCTTC. Encoded protein: CASSPPDRDGYTF.

The CDR3 DNA reads as TGTGCCAGCAGCCGGGACATGTATGGAGAAAAACTGTTTTTT. This sequence encodes CASSRDMYGEKLFF. The chain combines TRBV2 with TRBJ1-4; D perhaps matches TRBD1 (6 bases). The germline gives CDR1 SNHLY, CDR2 FYNNEI. V was shortened by 6 bases and J by 8 bases, with 16 bases between the two germline ends. This CDR3 comprises 14 residues.

This chain's CDR3 is CASSFPTRGGSSTDTQYF. The CDR3 bases are TGTGCCAGCAGCTTTCCCACACGGGGGGGATCTAGCACAGATACGCAGTATTTT. The chain combines TRBV7-9 with TRBJ2-3; 8 bases are a match to TRBD2. The V and J ends lost 3 bases and 0 bases, in that order; junction bases with no gene match: 11. The CDR3 length is 18 residues. The germline gives CDR1 SEHNR, CDR2 FQNEAQ (reference sequence).

This rearrangement joins TRBV10-3 to TRBJ2-2; possible D gene TRBD1, 6 bases. From germline, CDR1 is ENHRY and CDR2 SYGVKD. The CDR3 contains 16 residues. The V and J ends lost 0 bases and 8 bases respectively, with 16 bases between them. Here the CDR3 DNA reads TGTGCCATCAGTGAGTCGAAGGGCAGGGGCGGAGGGGAGCTGTTTTTT. Protein product: CAISESKGRGGGELFF.

The V and J genes are TRBV15 and TRBJ2-7, with TRBD1 identical over 10 bases. J lost 3 bases, V lost 1 base, and 6 bases had no gene match. Germline CDR1 LNHNV, CDR2 YYDKDF (reference sequence). The CDR3 runs 16 residues. CDR3 in DNA: TGTGCCACCAGCAGAGGCGGGACAGGGGTGGGCTACGAGCAGTACTTC. It specifies CATSRGGTGVGYEQYF.

Concerning this clone: The identical CDR3 is also encoded by other nucleotide sequences in the sample. The chain combines TRBV5-1 with TRBJ1-1; a possible D gene is TRBD1 (6 bases). From germline, CDR1 is SGHRS and CDR2 YFSETQ. This CDR3 has 14 residues. V was trimmed by 4 bases and J by 0 bases, leaving 10 bases between them. The CDR3 here is CASSLTGMNTEAFF. CDR3 nucleotide sequence: TGCGCCAGCAGCCTTACAGGGATGAACACTGAAGCTTTCTTT.

Comment on this clone: The sample holds other DNA sequences that translate to the same CDR3. V usage is TRBV19 and J usage is TRBJ1-3; tentatively, D is TRBD1 (5 bases). V lost 2 bases and J 0 bases, leaving 5 bases between the germline ends. The CDR3 has 14 residues. The germline gives CDR1 LNHDA, CDR2 SQIVND (reference sequence). CDR3 region: CASSIRGSGNTIYF. The CDR3, as DNA: TGTGCCAGTAGTATAAGGGGCTCTGGAAACACCATATATTTT. Drawing the rest from reference TRBV19 and TRBJ1-3, the complete variable domain is DGGITQSPKYLFRKEGQNVTLSCEQNLNHDAMYWYRQDPGQGLRLIYYSQIVNDFQKGDIAEGYSVSREKKESFPLTVTSAQKNPTAFYLCASSIRGSGNTIYFGEGSWLTVV.

The V gene is TRBV5-1, the J gene TRBJ1-1, with D possibly TRBD1 on 6 matching bases. The V gene's germline CDR1 is SGHRS and CDR2 YFSETQ. Trimming cost V 3 bases and J 7 bases, with 16 bases left between them. This CDR3 region has 14 residues. This CDR3 reads CASSWGQRLSEAFF. Written as DNA, the CDR3 is TGCGCCAGCAGCTGGGGACAACGTCTGAGTGAAGCTTTCTTT.

The chain links TRBV29-1 to TRBJ1-2; 8 bases fit TRBD1. V gave up 3 bases and J gave up 7 bases; unmatched junction bases: 1. This CDR3 is built from 11 residues. In germline, CDR1 is SQVTM, CDR2 ANQGSEA. The CDR3, as DNA: TGCAGCGTTGATGGACAGGGTGGCTACACCTTC. This translates into CSVDGQGGYTF. The full variable domain, completed using reference TRBV29-1 and TRBJ1-2, is SAVISQKPSRDICQRGTSLTIQCQVDSQVTMMFWYRQQPGQSLTLIATANQGSEATYESGFVIDKFPISRPNLTFSTLTVSNMSPEDSSIYLCSVDGQGGYTFGSGTRLTVV.

The chain employs TRBV6-5 and TRBJ2-7, with D possibly TRBD1 on 7 matching bases. Trimming removed 5 bases at V and 0 bases at J, with 11 bases between. Germline V gene lookup returns CDR1 MNHEY and CDR2 SVGAGI. The CDR3 is 14 residues long. CDR3 sequence reads: CASSRQGGSYEQYF. The CDR3 DNA reads as TGTGCCAGCAGTCGCCAGGGGGGCTCCTACGAGCAGTACTTC.

The chain couples TRBV28 to TRBJ1-2, with TRBD1 matching 9 bases. The V segment lost 6 bases and the J segment 8 bases; nucleotides outside the gene matches: 13. The CDR3 covers 15 residues. In germline, CDR1 is MDHEN, CDR2 SYDVKM. Here the CDR3 DNA reads TGTGCCAGCAGACTCTCAACAGGGGGCGCGGGAGGCTACACCTTC. Amino acid sequence: CASRLSTGGAGGYTF.

J is TRBJ1-1 and V is TRBV5-5; 9 nucleotides match TRBD1. V lost 0 bases, J lost 5 bases, and 5 bases stayed unmatched. CDR3 length: 15 residues. From germline, CDR1 is SGHKS and CDR2 YYEKEE (reference sequence). The CDR3 loop is CASSLEGQGWTEAFF. CDR3 bases: TGTGCCAGCAGCTTGGAGGGACAGGGATGGACTGAAGCTTTCTTT.

The chain combines TRBV5-6 with TRBJ1-5, with no clear D. The CDR3 spans 12 residues. V was shortened by 3 bases and J by 3 bases, with 4 bases between the two germline ends. Germline CDR1 is SGHDT and CDR2 is YYEEEE. CDR3 residues: CASSSNNQPQHF. The CDR3, as DNA: TGTGCCAGCAGCTCCAACAATCAGCCCCAGCATTTT.

The chain combines TRBV6-1 with TRBJ1-5; 7 nucleotides match TRBD1. CDR3 length: 14 amino acids. The trim removed 6 bases at V and 0 bases at J, leaving 2 bases unmatched. Germline assignment: CDR1 MNHNS and CDR2 SASEGT. The CDR3 bases are TGTGCCAGCAGGACAGGGCATAGCAATCAGCCCCAGCATTTT. As protein: CASRTGHSNQPQHF.